This record looks at one T cell receptor (beta chain) sequence and its context. This record comes from a study of blood T cell repertoires in COVID-19. Background on the study: Some COVID-19 samples were acute and others convalescent; all came from the United States, Italy and Spain. Sources were T cells, B-cell-depleted T cells, or PBMCs; the material itself was cDNA or gDNA.

As handled by the study authors: Amplification from reference gene primers served as the basis for estimated nucleated cell counts. Clones were sequenced by immunoSEQ multiplex PCR, and TCRdb holds only the in-frame ones, with some missing. That table supplies the V and J calls and clone size; D and trimming were determined from the DNA. The data hold fewer than 350,000 clones, with around 81% observed a single time. This sequence was found in a woman aged 60-70 years with active or convalescent COVID-19. Sequenced input: peripheral blood.

The CDR3 loop reads CASGLWTGEGYTF. CDR3 nucleotide sequence: TGTGCTAGTGGTCTATGGACAGGGGAGGGCTACACCTTC. The chain is built from TRBV12-5 and TRBJ1-2; 9 bases align to TRBD1. The CDR3 has 13 residues. The ends lost 5 bases at V and 8 bases at J; junction bases unmatched: 6. The germline V gene encodes CDR1 LGHNT and CDR2 FRNRAP.